These 32 T cell receptor beta chains came from one sample sequenced in a study of cytomegalovirus exposure and HLA in healthy donors. Use of 60 Vbeta and 13 Jbeta primers characterized the PCR. Clones were sequenced by immunoSEQ multiplex PCR, and TCRdb holds only the in-frame ones, with some missing. This table holds around 190,000 clones, 70% to 80% found once. The material sequenced was PBMCs. The receptors come from a woman in her forties or fifties in good health and CMV-seronegative.

The chain uses TRBV4-3 and TRBJ2-3; possible D gene TRBD2, 6 bases. The V and J ends lost 6 bases and 2 bases respectively, with 12 bases between them. The CDR3 extends over 14 amino acids. Germline V gives CDR1 LGHNA, CDR2 YSLEER. The CDR3 loop reads CASSPLANTDTQYF. CDR3 DNA: TGCGCCAGCAGTCCGCTAGCGAACACAGATACGCAGTATTTT.

The CDR3 nucleotides read TGTGCCAGCAGTGAGTCCCGGGACACTCAGGTACAGTACTTC. Translating gives CASSESRDTQVQYF. The chain is built from TRBV6-1 and TRBJ2-7; weak D call: TRBD1 (6 bases). The CDR3 consists of 14 residues. In germline, CDR1 is MNHNS, CDR2 SASEGT. V was cut by 3 bases and J by 10 bases, with 19 bases left in between.

The chain is built from TRBV6-4 and TRBJ2-1; the D gene is possibly TRBD1 (5 bases). The ends were cut back, 0 bases at V and 9 bases at J, with 15 bases in the middle. The CDR3 is 15 amino acids. Germline loops: CDR1 MRHNA, CDR2 SNTAGT. CDR3 region: CASSDSGIGAPEQFF. CDR3 DNA: TGTGCCAGCAGTGACTCGGGTATAGGGGCTCCTGAGCAGTTCTTC.

This chain connects TRBV6-5 to TRBJ1-6; 12 nucleotides agree with TRBD1. This CDR3 spans 15 amino acids. The V and J ends lost 0 bases and 12 bases, in that order; junction bases with no gene match: 3. The germline gives CDR1 MNHEY, CDR2 SVGAGI. The CDR3 is CASSYSGQGAGPLHF. The CDR3 coding sequence is TGTGCCAGCAGTTACTCGGGACAGGGGGCGGGACCCCTCCACTTT.

This rearrangement joins TRBV28 to TRBJ2-5; D remains unclear. The DNA end lines up better with TRBJ2-7; the J call may be wrong. Per the germline V gene, CDR1 is MDHEN and CDR2 is SYDVKM. The CDR3 covers 11 residues. The CDR3 here is CASSSEREQYF. CDR3 coding DNA: TGTGCCAGCAGTTCCGAACGCGAGCAGTACTTC.

The V gene is TRBV7-9, the J gene TRBJ1-3; the match to TRBD1 covers 8 bases. The CDR3 sequence is 17 residues long. Germline assignment: CDR1 SEHNR and CDR2 FQNEAQ (reference sequence). The V and J ends lost 1 base and 4 bases, in that order; junction bases with no gene match: 9. The CDR3 loop is CASSLGGRGLRGNTIYF. Here the CDR3 DNA reads TGTGCCAGCAGCTTAGGAGGCAGGGGGCTGCGAGGAAACACCATATATTTT.

The chain couples TRBV5-1 to TRBJ2-7; maybe TRBD2 (6 bases). V lost 8 bases, J lost 0 bases, and 12 bases lay in between. CDR3 length equals 13 residues. From germline, CDR1 is SGHRS and CDR2 YFSETQ. CDR3 loop: CASYGGNSYEQYF. CDR3 nucleotide sequence: TGCGCCAGTTACGGGGGAAACTCCTACGAGCAGTACTTC.

The chain's CDR3 is CASSLDRGGGYTF. The CDR3 bases are TGTGCCAGCAGCCTCGACAGGGGCGGAGGCTACACCTTC. The chain employs TRBV5-5 and TRBJ1-2; TRBD1 agrees at 8 bases. Germline V gene lookup returns CDR1 SGHKS and CDR2 YYEKEE (reference sequence). The CDR3 loop spans 13 amino acids. J lost 8 bases, V lost 4 bases, and 7 bases had no gene match.

This clone was observed a few times. In DNA, the CDR3 is TGTGCCAGCAGCTTAGGAGTCTTGGCGGCTAATGAAAAACTGTTTTTT. It specifies CASSLGVLAANEKLFF. The rearrangement joins TRBV7-6 to TRBJ1-4; D is undetermined. Germline V gene data show CDR1 as SGHVS and CDR2 as FNYEAQ. The CDR3 has 16 residues. V was cut by 1 base and J by 3 bases, with 12 bases left in between.

The chain recombines TRBV9 with TRBJ2-7; D possibly corresponds to TRBD1 (6 bases). Germline V gene sequence: CDR1 SGDLS, CDR2 YYNGEE. This CDR3 region has 19 residues. The V end was cut by 0 bases, the J end by 2 bases, with 24 bases between. The CDR3 sequence is CASSVGVGRGSSGPYEQYF. Written as DNA, the CDR3 is TGTGCCAGCAGCGTAGGTGTGGGCAGGGGATCTTCGGGGCCCTACGAGCAGTACTTC.

The rearrangement links TRBV2 to TRBJ1-2; tentatively, D is TRBD1 (5 bases). V gave up 4 bases and J gave up 3 bases, with 18 bases separating them. The CDR3 is 16 amino acids. The germline gives CDR1 SNHLY, CDR2 FYNNEI. CDR3 in amino acids: CASSGSGVLGDYGYTF. CDR3 DNA sequence: TGTGCCAGCAGTGGTTCGGGGGTTTTGGGAGACTATGGCTACACCTTC.

The gene calls are TRBV2 and TRBJ1-4, with TRBD1 as a possible D gene (6 bases). V was trimmed by 0 bases and J by 11 bases, leaving 13 bases between them. The CDR3 runs 14 residues. Germline V gene data show CDR1 as SNHLY and CDR2 as FYNNEI. This CDR3 reads CASSEALLRGKLFF. The CDR3 region has the DNA TGTGCCAGCAGTGAAGCGCTTCTTAGGGGGAAACTGTTTTTT.

The chain couples TRBV7-2 to TRBJ1-1, with a tentative D call TRBD1 (6 bases). The CDR3 length is 15 residues. Germline V gene lookup returns CDR1 SGHTA and CDR2 FQGNSA. V was cut by 4 bases and J by 2 bases, with 14 bases left in between. The CDR3 sequence: CASSSRTVRNTEAFF. The CDR3 DNA is TGTGCCAGCAGCTCCCGGACAGTCCGAAACACTGAAGCTTTCTTT.

This chain links TRBV7-2 with TRBJ2-3; 7 bases fit TRBD2. V lost 3 bases, J lost 0 bases, and 3 bases stayed unmatched. The germline V gene has CDR1 SGHTA and CDR2 FQGNSA. This CDR3 has 15 amino acids. The CDR3 is CASSFRRGSTDTQYF. CDR3 bases: TGTGCCAGCAGCTTCCGGCGGGGGAGCACAGATACGCAGTATTTT.

In its sample, this clone was seen a few times. This chain connects TRBV4-2 to TRBJ2-7; D perhaps matches TRBD1 (6 bases). V shed 0 bases and J shed 2 bases, with 17 bases lying between them. The CDR3 is 17 amino acids. Germline V lookup: CDR1 LGHNA, CDR2 YNFKEQ. CDR3 nucleotides: TGTGCCAGCAGCCAAGATGCGCTTAGTGGACAGACCTACGAGCAGTACTTC. This translates into CASSQDALSGQTYEQYF.

The chain links TRBV19 to TRBJ1-5, with 7 positions matching TRBD1. Looked up from germline, CDR1 is LNHDA and CDR2 is SQIVND (reference sequence). The CDR3 loop spans 13 amino acids. J was trimmed by 6 bases and V by 7 bases; bases with no gene match: 6. The CDR3, as DNA: TGTGCCAGTACCTTACAGGGGATTCAGCCCCAGCATTTT. This translates into CASTLQGIQPQHF. The full variable domain, completed using reference TRBV19 and TRBJ1-5, is DGGITQSPKYLFRKEGQNVTLSCEQNLNHDAMYWYRQDPGQGLRLIYYSQIVNDFQKGDIAEGYSVSREKKESFPLTVTSAQKNPTAFYLCASTLQGIQPQHFGDGTRLSIL.

The chain joins TRBV28 to TRBJ2-7, with a tentative D call TRBD2 (6 bases). V dropped 5 bases and J dropped 3 bases, with 20 bases sitting between them. The CDR3 runs to 16 residues. Germline CDR1 reads MDHEN; CDR2 reads SYDVKM. In DNA form, the CDR3 reads TGTGCCAGCAGTATGCAGGCGGGGACTCTCAGCTACGAGCAGTACTTC. Protein product: CASSMQAGTLSYEQYF.

The CDR3, as DNA: TGTGCCAGCAGCTTAATGGGGACAGACTATGGCTACACCTTC. This codes for CASSLMGTDYGYTF. This rearrangement joins TRBV7-6 to TRBJ1-2, with 7 bases identical to TRBD1. Germline CDR1 and CDR2: SGHVS and FNYEAQ. V was clipped by 2 bases and J by 3 bases; unmatched bases: 3. The CDR3 has 14 amino acids. The variable domain in full, completed from reference TRBV7-6 and TRBJ1-2, reads GAGVSQSPRYKVTKRGQDVALRCDPISGHVSLYWYRQALGQGPEFLTYFNYEAQQDKSGLPNDRFSAERPEGSISTLTIQRTEQRDSAMYRCASSLMGTDYGYTFGSGTRLTVV.

A few counts support this clone. The rearrangement joins TRBV4-1 to TRBJ1-1; the match to TRBD1 covers 8 bases. Unmatched junction bases numbered 4, after V lost 3 bases and J lost 1 base. From germline, CDR1 is MGHRA and CDR2 YSYEKL. This CDR3 region has 15 residues. DNA of the CDR3: TGCGCCAGCAGCCAGTTGGACAGGGCGAACACTGAAGCTTTCTTT. It is translated as CASSQLDRANTEAFF.

This sequence joins TRBV5-1 and TRBJ2-7, with D perhaps TRBD1 (5 bases). CDR3 size: 15 residues. Germline V gives CDR1 SGHRS, CDR2 YFSETQ. Between the trimmed V and J ends, which lost 0 bases and 0 bases, there was a span of 10 bases. Written as DNA, the CDR3 is TGCGCCAGCAGCTTGGGGACATCCAGCTCCTACGAGCAGTACTTC. Translated: CASSLGTSSSYEQYF.

V and J are TRBV4-3 and TRBJ1-4; D is ambiguous. V was pared by 0 bases and J by 0 bases, with 17 bases between. This CDR3 region has 19 residues. Looked up from germline, CDR1 is LGHNA and CDR2 is YSLEER. In nucleotides, the CDR3 is TGCGCCAGCAGCCAAGAACAGAATGACCTTTTTTCAACTAATGAAAAACTGTTTTTT. This sequence encodes CASSQEQNDLFSTNEKLFF.

This chain uses TRBV19 with TRBJ2-7; 7 nucleotides match TRBD2. The J segment lost 0 bases and the V segment lost 2 bases, leaving 4 bases of the junction unmatched. CDR1 LNHDA and CDR2 SQIVND come from the germline V gene (reference sequence). The CDR3 has 15 amino acids. The CDR3 loop reads CASSISLADSYEQYF. The DNA of the CDR3 is TGTGCCAGTAGTATAAGTCTAGCGGACTCCTACGAGCAGTACTTC.

The chain's CDR3 is CASSLRAPSSYNEQFF. The CDR3 region has the DNA TGTGCCAGCAGTTTGCGGGCCCCTAGCTCCTACAATGAGCAGTTCTTC. This sequence joins TRBV28 and TRBJ2-1; D may be TRBD2 (5 bases). Germline V lookup: CDR1 MDHEN, CDR2 SYDVKM. V shed 3 bases and J shed 0 bases, with 12 bases lying between them. The CDR3 loop spans 16 amino acids.

Only a few counts were recorded for this clone. The sample has other DNA sequences that encode this CDR3 too. The rearrangement uses TRBV6-1 and TRBJ1-6; no clear D. The CDR3 loop spans 14 amino acids. CDR1 MNHNS and CDR2 SASEGT come from the germline V gene. V gave up 6 bases and J gave up 4 bases, with 10 bases separating them. The CDR3 DNA reads TGTGCCAGCAGCGCAGGCCCTTATAATTCACCCCTCCACTTT. This codes for CASSAGPYNSPLHF.

The chain couples TRBV11-2 to TRBJ2-5; 12 bases align to TRBD2. CDR1 SGHAT and CDR2 FQNNGV come from the germline V gene. With V trimmed by 1 base and J by 1 base, 1 base remained unmatched. This CDR3 is built from 16 residues. CDR3 loop: CASSLGTSGIQETQYF. The DNA of the CDR3 is TGTGCCAGCAGCTTAGGGACTAGCGGGATCCAAGAGACCCAGTACTTC.

This chain links TRBV7-9 with TRBJ1-3, with D maybe TRBD1 (5 bases). CDR3 size: 14 residues. Trimming removed 3 bases from V and 3 bases from J, with 9 bases in between. Germline CDR1 and CDR2: SEHNR and FQNEAQ (reference sequence). The CDR3 loop reads CASSFGGNGNTIYF. In DNA, the CDR3 is TGTGCCAGCAGCTTTGGGGGGAATGGAAACACCATATATTTT.

This chain joins TRBV5-1 and TRBJ1-1; no firm D call. Trimming shortened V by 1 base and J by 2 bases, and 21 bases separated the two germline ends. CDR1 and CDR2 (germline): SGHRS, YFSETQ. The CDR3 is 18 amino acids. This chain's CDR3 is CASSLSGGRILGNTEAFF. CDR3 DNA: TGCGCCAGCAGCTTGAGCGGTGGCAGGATCCTTGGCAACACTGAAGCTTTCTTT.

This clone was seen more than once but under ten times. The CDR3 coding sequence is TGTGCCAGCAGCTTGACAGGGTCGGGCAATCAGCCCCAGCATTTT. Its translation: CASSLTGSGNQPQHF. The chain uses TRBV5-4 and TRBJ1-5; possible D gene TRBD1, 6 bases. The CDR3 has 15 residues. The V and J ends lost 1 base and 2 bases respectively, with 10 bases between them. Germline V gene lookup returns CDR1 SGHNT and CDR2 YYREEE (reference sequence).

The chain employs TRBV7-2 and TRBJ1-2; D ambiguous. Germline values: CDR1 SGHTA, CDR2 FQGNSA. V was pared by 0 bases and J by 8 bases, with 10 bases between. The CDR3 is 13 residues long. Here the CDR3 DNA reads TGTGCCAGCAGCTTAGCCCGTCGGGAAGGCTACACCTTC. As protein: CASSLARREGYTF.

This clone showed up just a few times. This chain uses TRBV7-9 with TRBJ2-6, with 10 bases that match TRBD1. The V gene's germline CDR1 is SEHNR and CDR2 FQNEAQ (reference sequence). The CDR3 sequence is 19 residues long. Trimming at V came to 5 bases and at J to 1 base, leaving 11 bases not matched to a gene. CDR3 residues: CASSPLVGQGQSGANVLTF. For the CDR3, the DNA is TGTGCCAGCAGCCCCCTGGTGGGACAGGGGCAGTCTGGGGCCAACGTCCTGACTTTC.

The V gene is TRBV5-8, the J gene TRBJ2-1, with D perhaps matching TRBD1 (6 bases). The length of the CDR3 is 12 residues. Germline values: CDR1 SGHTS, CDR2 YDEGEE. V lost 4 bases, J lost 9 bases, and 11 bases lay in between. The CDR3 sequence: CASSTGTPEQFF. The CDR3 DNA is TGTGCCAGCAGCACCGGGACACCTGAGCAGTTCTTC.

The chain is built from TRBV4-2 and TRBJ2-5; D not certain. In germline, CDR1 is LGHNA, CDR2 YNFKEQ. V was trimmed by 1 base and J by 5 bases, leaving 14 bases between them. The length of the CDR3 is 15 residues. CDR3 sequence: CASSQAPGPGETQYF. The CDR3 DNA is TGTGCCAGCAGCCAAGCCCCGGGTCCTGGGGAGACCCAGTACTTC.